A few counts support the clone carrying this TCR beta chain. No antigen is known for it. Semi-nested PCR with Nested Universal Primer A followed constant-region reverse priming of full-length variable regions. Each CDR3 protein gets one entry after TCRdb re-called the 5' RACE reads with MiXCR. The sample records roughly 56,000 distinct CDR3 sequences, roughly 30% being singletons. Naive CD4+ T cells were purified with Tregs depleted by CD25. The germline V gene encodes CDR1 MNHEY and CDR2 SVGAGI. The V segment lost 0 bases and the J segment 7 bases; nucleotides outside the gene matches: 8. The CDR3 is 15 residues long. Whole-study results and caveats: Tumor Treg TCRs overlapped most with tumor naive CD4+ cells. Whole repertoires were not studied in the larger cohort, only one V-J beta rearrangement.

The genes are TRBV6-5 and TRBJ1-2, with TRBD1 matching over 7 bases. This TCR was recovered from a female donor with breast cancer. The sequenced sample was tumor-infiltrating naive CD4+ T cells sorted from the breast tumor. Subset defined: naive CD4+ T cells, CD4+CD45RA+CD25-. Here the CDR3 reads CASSYSGEQGSGYTF. The DNA of the CDR3 is TGTGCCAGCAGTTACTCGGGGGAACAGGGGTCTGGCTACACCTTC.